This T cell receptor (beta chain) was sequenced for a study of blood T cell repertoires in COVID-19. Germline CDR1 and CDR2: SGHTS and YDEGEE. CDR3 length equals 15 residues. V lost 6 bases, J lost 0 bases, and 15 bases lay in between. Sequencing was performed with immunoSEQ multiplex PCR; in TCRdb, only in-frame clones are kept and a portion is missing. The sample has some 300,000 clones; around 90% are singletons. The V and J genes are TRBV5-8 and TRBJ1-2; tentative D call: TRBD1 (5 bases). Sequencing input: PBMCs or T cells enriched from blood (not recorded which). The origin of this receptor is a middle-aged woman who had recovered from COVID-19. CDR3: CASTPHRRPNYGYTF. CDR3 DNA: TGTGCCAGCACACCCCACAGGAGACCTAACTATGGCTACACCTTC.